This T cell receptor beta chain came from a study of CD8+ T cells in alopecia areata. Sequencing used cDNA as its template, made by extracting RNA and reverse transcribing it. Produced via immunoSEQ multiplex PCR; TCRdb's table is partial and in-frame only. Of about 110,000 clones in the sample, around 55% were seen once. PBMCs provided sorted CD4+ and CD8+ T cells. CDR3 length: 15 residues. Germline loops: CDR1 SGHRS, CDR2 YFSETQ. Trimming removed 0 bases from V and 3 bases from J; junction bases left unmatched: 6. The origin of this receptor is a human donor in good health. The chain recombines TRBV5-1 with TRBJ2-7; TRBD2 aligns across 7 bases. Sequenced sample: CD8+ T cells sorted from blood. The CDR3 loop reads CASSLAGEGSYEQYF. CDR3 DNA sequence: TGCGCCAGCAGCTTGGCCGGGGAGGGCAGCTACGAGCAGTACTTC.